Listed below are T cell receptor beta chains from one sample, sequenced in a study of T-cell memory formation after mild COVID-19. TCRdb ran MiXCR on the 5' RACE reads and lists one entry per CDR3 protein. This sample has about 250,000 distinct CDR3 sequences, with roughly 15% found just once. Sequenced sample: PBMCs or a T cell subset sorted from them (not recorded which). The receptors here all came from a young man who had mild COVID-19 (a few samples of this study predate the infection). Cell type and time point are not known. The CDR3 runs from the conserved cysteine through the conserved F or W. The D gene is left open where the match is weak. Only part of the rows carry a size: once, few, many, or a class if the clone is expanded.

- - TRBJ2-7 TRBV6-5 TGTGCCAGCACCCCCCCGGGGGCCTACGAGCAGTACTTC CASTPPGAYEQYF
once - TRBJ1-5 TRBV7-6 TGTGCCAGCAGCTTACAAGCCGGCCAGCCCCAGCATTTT CASSLQAGQPQHF
few TRBD2 TRBJ2-3 TRBV11-1 TGTGCCAGCAGTCGGGGGGTCACAGATACGCAGTATTTT CASSRGVTDTQYF
few - TRBJ2-3 TRBV10-3 TGTGCCATCAGTGCATCACAGGTCTTGAGCACAGATACGCAGTATTTT CAISASQVLSTDTQYF
few TRBD2 TRBJ2-3 TRBV6-5 TGTGCCAGCAGTTACTCTGGAAGCGGGGGGGCGGATACGCAGTATTTT CASSYSGSGGADTQYF
few - TRBJ1-1 TRBV12-3/TRBV12-4 TGTGCCAGCACCCAGGGCGGAGCTTTCTTT CASTQGGAFF
- - TRBJ1-1 TRBV9 TGTGCCAGCAGCGTAGATCCGGATCAGAACACTGAAGCTTTCTTT CASSVDPDQNTEAFF
few TRBD1 TRBJ1-4 TRBV4-1 TGCGCCAGCAGCCGCCAGGGGGGTGAAAAACTGTTTTTT CASSRQGGEKLFF
- - TRBJ1-2 TRBV25-1 TGTGCCAGCAGTTACCTCCCGACAGCTAACTATGGCTACACCTTC CASSYLPTANYGYTF
few - TRBJ2-1 TRBV5-1 TGCGCCAGCAGCCCTCCATCGGCTCCAAATGAGCAGTTCTTC CASSPPSAPNEQFF
few TRBD1 TRBJ2-5 TRBV20-1 TGCAGTGCTACAGGACAGGAAGAGACCCAGTACTTC CSATGQEETQYF
many - TRBJ2-3 TRBV18 TGTGCCAGCTCACCACAGGGGCCCACAGATACGCAGTATTTT CASSPQGPTDTQYF
many - TRBJ2-1 TRBV7-7 TGTGCTAGCAGCCTCGGGACTGGCAATGAGCAGTTCTTC CASSLGTGNEQFF
few - TRBJ1-5 TRBV6-5 TGTGCCAGCAGTTGGACCAGGGACCAGCCCCAGCATTTT CASSWTRDQPQHF
few - TRBJ2-2 TRBV29-1 TGCAGCGTTGAAGATAGGGCCAGGGGTCGGACCGGGGAGCTGTTTTTT CSVEDRARGRTGELFF
- - TRBJ2-2 TRBV3-1 TGTGCCAGCAGCCAAATTTCCAGGGAGCTGTTTTTT CASSQISRELFF
once - TRBJ2-5 TRBV4-3 TGCGCCAGCAGCCAACTCCATGGGGATCAAGAGACCCAGTACTTC CASSQLHGDQETQYF
- TRBD1 TRBJ1-1 TRBV29-1 TGCAGCCCCGGGGACAGGGAGGACACTGAAGCTTTCTTT CSPGDREDTEAFF
- - TRBJ2-2 TRBV7-6 TGTGCCAGCAGCTTAATGAGCCCGCGTAGGAGGACCGGGGAGCTGTTTTTT CASSLMSPRRRTGELFF
- TRBD2 TRBJ2-1 TRBV11-2 TGTGCCAGCAGCCCGACTAGCGGGTACAATGAGCAGTTCTTC CASSPTSGYNEQFF
few - TRBJ2-1 TRBV7-8 TGTGCCAGCAGACCCAGAATGAACAATGAGCAGTTCTTC CASRPRMNNEQFF
many - TRBJ2-5 TRBV7-2 TGTGCCACCTCCAGGGCGGAGACCCAGTACTTC CATSRAETQYF
- TRBD1 TRBJ1-1 TRBV20-1 TGCAGTGCTAGCTCTGCAGGGGGCACTGAAGCTTTCTTT CSASSAGGTEAFF
few TRBD1 TRBJ2-5 TRBV7-9 TGTGCCAGCAGCTCCAACGTAGTCGGGACAGGGAAAGAGACCCAGTACTTC CASSSNVVGTGKETQYF